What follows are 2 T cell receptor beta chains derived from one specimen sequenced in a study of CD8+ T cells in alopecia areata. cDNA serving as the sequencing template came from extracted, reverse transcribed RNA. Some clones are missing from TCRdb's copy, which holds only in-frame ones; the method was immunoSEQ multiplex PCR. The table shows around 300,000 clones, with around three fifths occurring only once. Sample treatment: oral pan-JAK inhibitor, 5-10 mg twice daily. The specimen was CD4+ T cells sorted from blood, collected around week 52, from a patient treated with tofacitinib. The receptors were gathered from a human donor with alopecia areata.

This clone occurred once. The CDR3 reads CATTSGNFNSPLHF. The DNA of the CDR3 is TGTGCCACCACCTCGGGAAATTTTAATTCACCCCTCCACTTT. This chain uses TRBV15 with TRBJ1-6; unclear D gene. Germline V gene sequence: CDR1 LNHNV, CDR2 YYDKDF (reference sequence). The CDR3 is 14 residues long. Trimming took off 7 bases at V and 6 bases at J, with 13 bases between the two ends.

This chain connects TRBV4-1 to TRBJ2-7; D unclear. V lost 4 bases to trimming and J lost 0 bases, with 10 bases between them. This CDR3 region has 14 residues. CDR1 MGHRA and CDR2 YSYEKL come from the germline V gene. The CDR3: CASSPFPRSYEQYF. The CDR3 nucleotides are TGCGCCAGCAGCCCCTTTCCCCGCTCCTACGAGCAGTACTTC.